Included here is one T cell receptor (beta chain) sequence, with context. What it recognizes is unknown. Per germline, CDR1 MNHEY and CDR2 SMNVEV (reference sequence). Trimming removed 4 bases from V and 11 bases from J; junction bases left unmatched: 19. The CDR3 extends over 18 amino acids. This record belongs to a study of blood T cells in healthy people across ages. At the level of the study: Template switching captured about one barcoded beta molecule per two T cells. Overall study results and limits: Greater diversity and more naive CD4+ cells were seen in long-lived donors than in aged donors.

A second PCR, run for roughly 6 to 11 cycles, used a sample-barcoded 5' primer plus a J-beta primer mix. A single record per CDR3 protein comes from TCRdb applying MiXCR to the 5' RACE reads. The sample includes fewer than 900,000 distinct CDR3 sequences, more than 40% seen only once; the top ten take 20% to 25%. This TCR was recovered from a woman aged 55 to 70 in good health. Sequenced material: blood. The chain joins TRBV27 to TRBJ2-5; 13 nucleotides agree with TRBD2. In DNA form, the CDR3 reads TGTGCCAGCAGTTCCCTCGGACTAGCGGGAGTGTGGCACAATGAGCAGTACTTC. Translating gives CASSSLGLAGVWHNEQYF.